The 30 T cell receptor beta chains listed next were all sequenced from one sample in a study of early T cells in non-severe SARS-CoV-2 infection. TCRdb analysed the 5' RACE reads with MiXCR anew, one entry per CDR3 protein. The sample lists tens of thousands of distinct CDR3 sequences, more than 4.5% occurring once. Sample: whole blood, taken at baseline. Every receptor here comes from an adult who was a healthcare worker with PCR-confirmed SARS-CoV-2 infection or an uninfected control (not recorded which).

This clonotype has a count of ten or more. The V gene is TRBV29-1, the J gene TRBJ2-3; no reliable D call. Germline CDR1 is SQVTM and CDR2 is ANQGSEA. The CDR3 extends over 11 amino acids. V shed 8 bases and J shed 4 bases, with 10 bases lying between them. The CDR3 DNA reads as TGCAGCCAGAGAGTTGCAGATACGCAGTATTTT. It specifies CSQRVADTQYF.

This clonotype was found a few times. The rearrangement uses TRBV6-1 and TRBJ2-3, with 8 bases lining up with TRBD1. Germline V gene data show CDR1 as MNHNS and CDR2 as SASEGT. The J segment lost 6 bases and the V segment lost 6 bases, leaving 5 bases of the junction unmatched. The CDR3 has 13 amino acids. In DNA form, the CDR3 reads TGTGCCAGCAGGACAGGGGAGAGGGATACGCAGTATTTT. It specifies CASRTGERDTQYF.

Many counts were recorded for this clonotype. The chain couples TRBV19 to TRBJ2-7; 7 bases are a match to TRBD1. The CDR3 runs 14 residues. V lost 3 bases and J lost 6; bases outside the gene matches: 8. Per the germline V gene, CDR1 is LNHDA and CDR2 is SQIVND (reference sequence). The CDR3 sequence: CASSIRDRKGEQYF. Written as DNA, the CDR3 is TGTGCCAGTAGTATCCGGGACAGAAAGGGCGAGCAGTACTTC.

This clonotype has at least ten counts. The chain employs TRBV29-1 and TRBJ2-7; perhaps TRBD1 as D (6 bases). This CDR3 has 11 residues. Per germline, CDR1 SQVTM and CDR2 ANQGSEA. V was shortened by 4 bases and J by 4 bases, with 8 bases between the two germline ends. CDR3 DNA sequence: TGCAGCGTTGTACAGGGTTACGAGCAGTACTTC. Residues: CSVVQGYEQYF.

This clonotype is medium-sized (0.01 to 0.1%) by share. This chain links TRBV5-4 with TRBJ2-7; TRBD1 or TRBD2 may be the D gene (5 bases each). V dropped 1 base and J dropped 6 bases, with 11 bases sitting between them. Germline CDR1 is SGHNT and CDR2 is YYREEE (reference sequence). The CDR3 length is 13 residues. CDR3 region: CASSLIGTGEQYF. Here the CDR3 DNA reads TGTGCCAGCAGCTTGATCGGGACGGGCGAGCAGTACTTC.

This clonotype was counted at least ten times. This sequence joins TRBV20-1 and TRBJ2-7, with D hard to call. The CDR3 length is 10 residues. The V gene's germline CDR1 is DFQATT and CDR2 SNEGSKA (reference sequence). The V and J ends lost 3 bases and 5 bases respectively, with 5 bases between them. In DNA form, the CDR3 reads TGCAGTGCTAGCTTCCACGAGCAGTACTTC. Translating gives CSASFHEQYF.

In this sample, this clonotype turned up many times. The CDR3 spells CASSPQGRFYEQYF. As DNA, the CDR3 is TGTGCCAGCAGCCCACAGGGCCGCTTCTACGAGCAGTACTTC. This chain links TRBV7-9 with TRBJ2-7; D may be TRBD1 (6 bases). The CDR3 spans 14 residues. Germline lookup yields CDR1 SEHNR and CDR2 FQNEAQ (reference sequence). Trimming took off 5 bases at V and 3 bases at J, with 14 bases between the two ends.

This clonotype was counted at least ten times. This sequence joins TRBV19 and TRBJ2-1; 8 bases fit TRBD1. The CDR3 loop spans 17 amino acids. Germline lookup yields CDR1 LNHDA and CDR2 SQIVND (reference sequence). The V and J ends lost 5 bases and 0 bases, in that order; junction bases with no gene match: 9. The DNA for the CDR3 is TGTGCCAGTAGTGACAGGGGACATCCCGCCTCCTACAATGAGCAGTTCTTC. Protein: CASSDRGHPASYNEQFF.

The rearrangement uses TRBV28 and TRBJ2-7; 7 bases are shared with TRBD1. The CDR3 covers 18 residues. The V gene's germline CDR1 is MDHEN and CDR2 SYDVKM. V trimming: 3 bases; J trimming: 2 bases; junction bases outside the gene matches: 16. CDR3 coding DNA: TGTGCCAGCAGTTTCCTTATCGCGGACAGGCCTTTGACCTACGAGCAGTACTTC. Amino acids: CASSFLIADRPLTYEQYF.

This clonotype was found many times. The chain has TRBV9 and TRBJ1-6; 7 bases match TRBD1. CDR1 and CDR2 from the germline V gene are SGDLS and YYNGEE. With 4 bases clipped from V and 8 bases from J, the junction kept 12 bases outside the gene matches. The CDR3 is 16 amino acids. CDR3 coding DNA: TGTGCCAGCAGCCTCTCCGGGACAGCGGCTGATTCACCCCTCCACTTT. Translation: CASSLSGTAADSPLHF.

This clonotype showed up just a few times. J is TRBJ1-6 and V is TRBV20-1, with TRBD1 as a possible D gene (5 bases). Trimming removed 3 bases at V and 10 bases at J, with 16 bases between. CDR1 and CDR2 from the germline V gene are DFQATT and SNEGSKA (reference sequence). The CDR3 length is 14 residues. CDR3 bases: TGCAGTGCTAGTGATACATCCGGGGGGTCACCCCTCCACTTT. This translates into CSASDTSGGSPLHF.

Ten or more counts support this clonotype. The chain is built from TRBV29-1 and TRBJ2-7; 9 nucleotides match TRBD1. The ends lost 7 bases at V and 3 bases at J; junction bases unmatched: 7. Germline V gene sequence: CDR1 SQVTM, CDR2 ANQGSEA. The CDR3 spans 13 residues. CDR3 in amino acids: CSAQGGQGYEQYF. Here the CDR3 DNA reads TGCAGCGCCCAAGGGGGACAGGGCTACGAGCAGTACTTC.

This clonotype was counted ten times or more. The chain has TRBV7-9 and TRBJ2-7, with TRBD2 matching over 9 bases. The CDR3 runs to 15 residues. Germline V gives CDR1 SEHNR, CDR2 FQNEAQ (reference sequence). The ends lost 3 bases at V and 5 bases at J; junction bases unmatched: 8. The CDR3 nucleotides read TGTGCCAGCAGCTTTTGGTTAGCGGGAGCCCACGAGCAGTACTTC. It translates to CASSFWLAGAHEQYF.

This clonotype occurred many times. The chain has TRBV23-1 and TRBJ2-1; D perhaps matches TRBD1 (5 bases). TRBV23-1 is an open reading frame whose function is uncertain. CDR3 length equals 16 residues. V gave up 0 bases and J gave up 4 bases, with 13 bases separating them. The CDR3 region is CASSQSGPDSYNEQFF. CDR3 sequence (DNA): TGCGCCAGCAGTCAATCAGGTCCCGACAGTTACAATGAGCAGTTCTTC.

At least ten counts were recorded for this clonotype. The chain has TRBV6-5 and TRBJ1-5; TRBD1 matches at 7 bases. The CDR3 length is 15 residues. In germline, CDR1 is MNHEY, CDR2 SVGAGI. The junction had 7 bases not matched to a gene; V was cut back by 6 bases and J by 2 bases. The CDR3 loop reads CASSQQGLGNQPQHF. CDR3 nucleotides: TGTGCCAGCAGCCAACAGGGGTTGGGCAATCAGCCCCAGCATTTT.

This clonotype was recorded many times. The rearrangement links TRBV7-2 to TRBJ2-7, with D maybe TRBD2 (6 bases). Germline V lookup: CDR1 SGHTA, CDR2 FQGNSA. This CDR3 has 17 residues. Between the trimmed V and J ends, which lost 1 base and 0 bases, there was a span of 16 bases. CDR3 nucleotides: TGTGCCAGCAGCTTAGAGAGTGGCGGGACTCTCTCCTACGAGCAGTACTTC. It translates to CASSLESGGTLSYEQYF.

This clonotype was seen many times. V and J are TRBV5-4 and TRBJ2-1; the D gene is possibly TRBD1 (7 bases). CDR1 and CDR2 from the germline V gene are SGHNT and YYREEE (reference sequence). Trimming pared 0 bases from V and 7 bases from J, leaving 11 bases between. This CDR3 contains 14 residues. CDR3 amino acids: CASSLETGRNEQFF. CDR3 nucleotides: TGTGCCAGCAGCTTGGAGACAGGGAGGAATGAGCAGTTCTTC.

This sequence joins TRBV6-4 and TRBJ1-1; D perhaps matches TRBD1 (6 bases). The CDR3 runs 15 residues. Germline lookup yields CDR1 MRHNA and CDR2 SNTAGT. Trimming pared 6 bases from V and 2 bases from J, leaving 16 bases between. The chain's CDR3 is CASSLEVGGNTEAFF. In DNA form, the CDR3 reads TGTGCCAGCAGCCTGGAAGTAGGGGGAAACACTGAAGCTTTCTTT.

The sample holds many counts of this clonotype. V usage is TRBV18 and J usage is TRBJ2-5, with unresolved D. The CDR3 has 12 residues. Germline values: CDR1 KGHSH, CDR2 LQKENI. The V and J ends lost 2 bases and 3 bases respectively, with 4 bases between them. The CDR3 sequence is CASSPGEETQYF. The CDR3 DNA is TGTGCCAGCTCACCAGGGGAAGAGACCCAGTACTTC.

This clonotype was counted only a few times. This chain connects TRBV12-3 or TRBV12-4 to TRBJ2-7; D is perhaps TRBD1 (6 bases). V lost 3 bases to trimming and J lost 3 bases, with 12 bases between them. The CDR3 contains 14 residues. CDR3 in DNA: TGTGCCAGCAGTTTTACAGGGAAGGACTACGAGCAGTACTTC. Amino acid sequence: CASSFTGKDYEQYF.

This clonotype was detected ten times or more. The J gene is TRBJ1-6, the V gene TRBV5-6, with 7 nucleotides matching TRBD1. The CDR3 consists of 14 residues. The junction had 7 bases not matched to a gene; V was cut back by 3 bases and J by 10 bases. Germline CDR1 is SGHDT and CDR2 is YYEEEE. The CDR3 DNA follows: TGTGCCAGCAGCTATTGGGACAGCCGATCACCCCTCCACTTT. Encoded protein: CASSYWDSRSPLHF.

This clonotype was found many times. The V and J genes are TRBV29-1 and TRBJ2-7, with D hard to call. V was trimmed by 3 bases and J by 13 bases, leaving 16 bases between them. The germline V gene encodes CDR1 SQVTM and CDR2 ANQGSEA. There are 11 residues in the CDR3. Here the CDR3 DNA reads TGCAGCGTTGAGTCGGAGTACCAACAATACTTC. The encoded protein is CSVESEYQQYF.

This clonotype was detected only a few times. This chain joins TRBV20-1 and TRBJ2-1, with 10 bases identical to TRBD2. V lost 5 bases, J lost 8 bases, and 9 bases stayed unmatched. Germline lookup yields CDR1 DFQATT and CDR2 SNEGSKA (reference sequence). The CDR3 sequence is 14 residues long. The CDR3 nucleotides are TGCAGTGCTGGTCTAGCGGGAGTGTACGATGAGCAGTTCTTC. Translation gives CSAGLAGVYDEQFF.

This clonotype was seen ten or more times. The DNA for the CDR3 is TGCAGCGTTGCAGATAGCAATCAGCCCCAGCATTTT. This encodes CSVADSNQPQHF. V is TRBV29-1 and J is TRBJ1-5; D is unresolved. CDR3 length: 12 amino acids. Deletions cut 4 bases from V and 0 bases from J, with 4 bases between. CDR1 SQVTM and CDR2 ANQGSEA come from the germline V gene. Together with reference TRBV29-1 and TRBJ1-5, the CDR3 gives the full variable domain: SAVISQKPSRDICQRGTSLTIQCQVDSQVTMMFWYRQQPGQSLTLIATANQGSEATYESGFVIDKFPISRPNLTFSTLTVSNMSPEDSSIYLCSVADSNQPQHFGDGTRLSIL.

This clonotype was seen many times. This CDR3 reads CASSLTTGSYEQYF. CDR3 sequence (DNA): TGTGCCAGCAGCTTAACGACAGGGTCTTACGAGCAGTACTTC. The chain links TRBV7-8 to TRBJ2-7, with 7 bases fitting TRBD1. The CDR3 extends over 14 amino acids. With V trimmed by 2 bases and J by 4 bases, 5 bases remained unmatched. The germline CDR1 and CDR2 sequences are SGHVS and FQNEAQ.

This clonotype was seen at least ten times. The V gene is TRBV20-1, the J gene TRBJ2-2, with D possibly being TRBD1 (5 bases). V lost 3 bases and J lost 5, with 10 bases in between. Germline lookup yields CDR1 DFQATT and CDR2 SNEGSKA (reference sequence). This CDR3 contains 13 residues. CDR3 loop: CSASHRKTGELFF. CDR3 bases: TGCAGTGCTAGTCACAGGAAAACCGGGGAGCTGTTTTTT.

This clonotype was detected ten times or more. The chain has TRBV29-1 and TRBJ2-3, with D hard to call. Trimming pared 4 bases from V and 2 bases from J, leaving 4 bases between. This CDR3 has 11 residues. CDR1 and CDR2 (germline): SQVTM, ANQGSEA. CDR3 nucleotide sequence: TGCAGCGTTGGAGTCACAGATACGCAGTATTTT. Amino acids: CSVGVTDTQYF.

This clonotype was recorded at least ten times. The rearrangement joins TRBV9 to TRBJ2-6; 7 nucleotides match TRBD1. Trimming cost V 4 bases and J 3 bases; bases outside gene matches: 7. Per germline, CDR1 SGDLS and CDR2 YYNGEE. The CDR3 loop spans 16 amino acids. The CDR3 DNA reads TGTGCCAGCAGCTCCCACAGGGGCTTTGGGGCCAACGTCCTGACTTTC. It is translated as CASSSHRGFGANVLTF.

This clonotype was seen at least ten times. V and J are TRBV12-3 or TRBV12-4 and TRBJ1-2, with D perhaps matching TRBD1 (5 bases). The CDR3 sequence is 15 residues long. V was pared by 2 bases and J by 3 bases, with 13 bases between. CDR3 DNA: TGTGCCAGCAGTTTATCCCAGGGACCCTACTATGGCTACACCTTC. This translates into CASSLSQGPYYGYTF.

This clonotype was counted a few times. CDR3 in amino acids: CASRYSAWGSGANVLTF. DNA for the CDR3: TGTGCCAGCAGGTATTCTGCGTGGGGCTCTGGGGCCAACGTCCTGACTTTC. This chain uses TRBV7-3 with TRBJ2-6, with D hard to call. V gave up 6 bases and J gave up 0 bases, with 15 bases separating them. The CDR3 is 17 residues long. CDR1 SGHTA and CDR2 FQGTGA come from the germline V gene.